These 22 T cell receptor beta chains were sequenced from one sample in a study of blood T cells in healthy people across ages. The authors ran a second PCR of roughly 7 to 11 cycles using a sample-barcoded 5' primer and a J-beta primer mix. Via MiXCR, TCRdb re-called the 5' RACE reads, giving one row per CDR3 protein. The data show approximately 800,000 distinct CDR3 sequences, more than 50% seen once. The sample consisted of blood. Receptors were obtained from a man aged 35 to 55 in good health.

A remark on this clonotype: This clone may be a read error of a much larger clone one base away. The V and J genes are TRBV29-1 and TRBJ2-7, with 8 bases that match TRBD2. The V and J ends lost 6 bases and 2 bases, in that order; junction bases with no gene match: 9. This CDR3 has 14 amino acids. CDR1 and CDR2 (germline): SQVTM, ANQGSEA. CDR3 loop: CSVGSSGRPYEQYF. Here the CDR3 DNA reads TGCAGCGTCGGATCTAGCGGGCGCCCCTACGAGCAGTACTTC.

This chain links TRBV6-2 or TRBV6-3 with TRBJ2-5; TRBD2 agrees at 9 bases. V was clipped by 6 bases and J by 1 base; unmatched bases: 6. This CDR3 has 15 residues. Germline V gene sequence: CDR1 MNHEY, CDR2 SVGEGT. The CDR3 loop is CASSDGAGGQETQYF. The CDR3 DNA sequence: TGTGCCAGCAGCGACGGAGCGGGGGGCCAAGAGACCCAGTACTTC.

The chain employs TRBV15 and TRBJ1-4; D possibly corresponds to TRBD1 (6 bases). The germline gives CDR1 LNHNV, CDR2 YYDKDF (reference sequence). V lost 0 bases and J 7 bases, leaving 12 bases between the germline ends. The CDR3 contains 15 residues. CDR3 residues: CATSRDGGVTEKLFF. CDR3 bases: TGTGCCACCAGCAGAGATGGGGGCGTCACTGAAAAACTGTTTTTT. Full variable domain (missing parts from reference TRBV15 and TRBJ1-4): DAMVIQNPRYQVTQFGKPVTLSCSQTLNHNVMYWYQQKSSQAPKLLFHYYDKDFNNEADTPDNFQSRRPNTSFCFLDIRSPGLGDTAMYLCATSRDGGVTEKLFFGSGTQLSVL.

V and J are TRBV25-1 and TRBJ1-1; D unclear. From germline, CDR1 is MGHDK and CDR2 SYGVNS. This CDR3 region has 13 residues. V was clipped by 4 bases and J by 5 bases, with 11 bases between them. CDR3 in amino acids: CASSGVFGTEAFF. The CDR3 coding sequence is TGTGCCAGCAGTGGGGTTTTTGGGACTGAAGCTTTCTTT. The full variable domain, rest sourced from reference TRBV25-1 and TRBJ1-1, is EADIYQTPRYLVIGTGKKITLECSQTMGHDKMYWYQQDPGMELHLIHYSYGVNSTEKGDLSSESTVSRIRTEHFPLTLESARPSHTSQYLCASSGVFGTEAFFGQGTRLTVV.

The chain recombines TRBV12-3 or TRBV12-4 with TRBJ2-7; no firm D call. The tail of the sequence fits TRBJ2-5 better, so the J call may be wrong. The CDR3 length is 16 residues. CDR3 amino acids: CASSLLGQERRETQYF. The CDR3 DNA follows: TGTGCCAGCAGTTTACTTGGGCAGGAGAGGCGAGAGACCCAGTACTTC.

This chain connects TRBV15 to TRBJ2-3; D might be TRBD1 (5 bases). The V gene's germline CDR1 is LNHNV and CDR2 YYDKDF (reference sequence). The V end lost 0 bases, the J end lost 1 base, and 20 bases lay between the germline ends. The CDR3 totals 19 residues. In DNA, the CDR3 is TGTGCCACCAGCAGAGATGGACCTCTAGACAGCCAACGCACAGATACGCAGTATTTT. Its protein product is CATSRDGPLDSQRTDTQYF.

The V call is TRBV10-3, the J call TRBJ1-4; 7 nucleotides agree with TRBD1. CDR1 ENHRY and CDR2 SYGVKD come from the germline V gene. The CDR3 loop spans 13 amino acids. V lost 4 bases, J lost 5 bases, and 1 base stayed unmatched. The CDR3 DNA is TGTGCCATCAGTGCGGGACAGAATGAAAAACTGTTTTTT. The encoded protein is CAISAGQNEKLFF.

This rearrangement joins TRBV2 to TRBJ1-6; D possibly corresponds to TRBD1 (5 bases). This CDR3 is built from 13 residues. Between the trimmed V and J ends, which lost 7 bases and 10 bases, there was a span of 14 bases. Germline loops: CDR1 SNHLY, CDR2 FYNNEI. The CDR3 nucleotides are TGTGCCAGCATGGGCCAGGGTTGGTCACCCCTCCACTTT. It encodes CASMGQGWSPLHF. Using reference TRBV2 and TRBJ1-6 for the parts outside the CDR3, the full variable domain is EPEVTQTPSHQVTQMGQEVILRCVPISNHLYFYWYRQILGQKVEFLVSFYNNEISEKSEIFDDQFSVERPDGSNFTLKIRSTKLEDSAMYFCASMGQGWSPLHFGNGTRLTVT.

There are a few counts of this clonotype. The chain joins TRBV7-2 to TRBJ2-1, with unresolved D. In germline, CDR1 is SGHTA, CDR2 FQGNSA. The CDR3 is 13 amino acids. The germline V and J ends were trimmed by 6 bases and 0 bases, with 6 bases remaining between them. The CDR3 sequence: CASRGSSYNEQFF. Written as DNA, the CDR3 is TGTGCCAGCAGGGGTAGCTCCTACAATGAGCAGTTCTTC. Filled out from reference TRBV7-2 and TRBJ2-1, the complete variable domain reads GAGVSQSPSNKVTEKGKDVELRCDPISGHTALYWYRQSLGQGLEFLIYFQGNSAPDKSGLPSDRFSAERTGGSVSTLTIQRTQQEDSAVYLCASRGSSYNEQFFGPGTRLTVL.

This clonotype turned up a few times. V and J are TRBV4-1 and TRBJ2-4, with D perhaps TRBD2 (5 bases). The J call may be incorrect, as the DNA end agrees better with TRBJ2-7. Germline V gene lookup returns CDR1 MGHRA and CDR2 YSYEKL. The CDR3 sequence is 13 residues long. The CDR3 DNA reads TGCGCCAGCAGCCCCCCGACGCGGGACGAGCAGTACTTC. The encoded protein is CASSPPTRDEQYF.

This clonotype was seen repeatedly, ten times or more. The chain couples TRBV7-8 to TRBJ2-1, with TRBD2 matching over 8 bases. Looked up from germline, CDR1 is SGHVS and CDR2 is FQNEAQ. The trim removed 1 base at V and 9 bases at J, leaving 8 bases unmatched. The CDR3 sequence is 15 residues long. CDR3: CASSLDGTSLSEQFF. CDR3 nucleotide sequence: TGTGCCAGCAGCTTAGACGGGACTAGTCTTTCTGAGCAGTTCTTC.

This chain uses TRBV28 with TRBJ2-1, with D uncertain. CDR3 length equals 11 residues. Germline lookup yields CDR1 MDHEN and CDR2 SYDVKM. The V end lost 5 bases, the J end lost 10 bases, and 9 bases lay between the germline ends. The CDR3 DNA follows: TGTGCCAGCAGTGGCTGCACAGAGCAGTTCTTC. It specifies CASSGCTEQFF. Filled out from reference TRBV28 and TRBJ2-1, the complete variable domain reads DVKVTQSSRYLVKRTGEKVFLECVQDMDHENMFWYRQDPGLGLRLIYFSYDVKMKEKGDIPEGYSVSREKKERFSLILESASTNQTSMYLCASSGCTEQFFGPGTRLTVL.

CDR3: CASSHSGDQETQYF. CDR3 in DNA: TGTGCCAGCAGCCATTCAGGGGACCAAGAGACCCAGTACTTC. The chain recombines TRBV7-6 with TRBJ2-5; possibly TRBD1 for D (6 bases). Per germline, CDR1 SGHVS and CDR2 FNYEAQ. The CDR3 runs 14 residues. With 5 bases removed from V and 0 bases from J, the gap between germline ends came to 10 bases.

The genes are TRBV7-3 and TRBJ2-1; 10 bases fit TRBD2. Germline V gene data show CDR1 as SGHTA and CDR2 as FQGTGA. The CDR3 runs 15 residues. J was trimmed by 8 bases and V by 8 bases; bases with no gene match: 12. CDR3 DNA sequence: TGTGCCAGCGGCACCCTAGCGGGAGTTTCCCATGAGCAGTTCTTC. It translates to CASGTLAGVSHEQFF.

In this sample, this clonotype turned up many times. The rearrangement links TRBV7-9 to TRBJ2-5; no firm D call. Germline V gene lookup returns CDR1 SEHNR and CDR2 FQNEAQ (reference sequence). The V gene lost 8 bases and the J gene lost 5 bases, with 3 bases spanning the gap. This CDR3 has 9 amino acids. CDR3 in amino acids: CASGETQYF. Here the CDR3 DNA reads TGTGCCAGCGGGGAGACCCAGTACTTC.

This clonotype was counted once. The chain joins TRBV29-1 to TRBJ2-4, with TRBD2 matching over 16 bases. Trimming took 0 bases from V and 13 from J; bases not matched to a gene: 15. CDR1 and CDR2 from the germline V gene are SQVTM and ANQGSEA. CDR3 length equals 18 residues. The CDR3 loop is CSVEDPRASPGLAGGQYF. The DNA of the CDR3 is TGCAGCGTTGAAGATCCTAGGGCTAGCCCGGGACTAGCGGGAGGGCAGTACTTC.

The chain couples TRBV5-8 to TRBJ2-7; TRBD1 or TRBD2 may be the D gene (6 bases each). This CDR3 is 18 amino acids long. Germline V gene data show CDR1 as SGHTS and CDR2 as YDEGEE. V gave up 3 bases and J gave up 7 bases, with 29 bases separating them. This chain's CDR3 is CASSSNVGGTPTYNEQYF. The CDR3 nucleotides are TGTGCCAGCAGCTCGAACGTTGGGGGGACACCAACCTACAATGAGCAGTACTTC.

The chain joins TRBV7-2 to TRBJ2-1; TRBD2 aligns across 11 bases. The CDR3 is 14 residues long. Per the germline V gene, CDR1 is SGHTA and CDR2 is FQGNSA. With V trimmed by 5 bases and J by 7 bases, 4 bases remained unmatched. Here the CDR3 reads CASSPGLAENEQFF. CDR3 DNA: TGTGCCAGCAGCCCGGGACTAGCGGAGAATGAGCAGTTCTTC.

The CDR3 here is CASSAPRSGANVLTF. CDR3 coding DNA: TGTGCCAGCAGTGCCCCGCGGTCTGGGGCCAACGTCCTGACTTTC. The chain has TRBV6-6 and TRBJ2-6, with D hard to call. The CDR3 extends over 15 amino acids. Germline V gene data show CDR1 as MNHNY and CDR2 as SVGAGI (reference sequence). V gave up 5 bases and J gave up 1 base, with 9 bases separating them.

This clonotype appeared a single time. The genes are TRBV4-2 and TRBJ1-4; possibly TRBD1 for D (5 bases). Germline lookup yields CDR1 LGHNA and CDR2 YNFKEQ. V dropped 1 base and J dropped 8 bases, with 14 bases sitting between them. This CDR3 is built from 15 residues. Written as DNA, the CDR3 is TGTGCCAGCAGCCAAGCGATGGGGCAGGGCGAAAAACTGTTTTTT. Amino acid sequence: CASSQAMGQGEKLFF.

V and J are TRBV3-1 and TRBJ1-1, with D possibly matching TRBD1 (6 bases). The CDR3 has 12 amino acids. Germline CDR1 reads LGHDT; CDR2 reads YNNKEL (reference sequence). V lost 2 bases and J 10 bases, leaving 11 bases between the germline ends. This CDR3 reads CASSQRDNGAFF. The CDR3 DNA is TGTGCCAGCAGCCAACGGGACAATGGAGCTTTCTTT.

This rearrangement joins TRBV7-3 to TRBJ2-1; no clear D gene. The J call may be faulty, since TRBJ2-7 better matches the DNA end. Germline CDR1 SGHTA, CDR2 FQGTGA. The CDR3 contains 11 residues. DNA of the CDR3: TGTGCCAGGGATACGGATGATGAGCAGTACTTC. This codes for CARDTDDEQYF.